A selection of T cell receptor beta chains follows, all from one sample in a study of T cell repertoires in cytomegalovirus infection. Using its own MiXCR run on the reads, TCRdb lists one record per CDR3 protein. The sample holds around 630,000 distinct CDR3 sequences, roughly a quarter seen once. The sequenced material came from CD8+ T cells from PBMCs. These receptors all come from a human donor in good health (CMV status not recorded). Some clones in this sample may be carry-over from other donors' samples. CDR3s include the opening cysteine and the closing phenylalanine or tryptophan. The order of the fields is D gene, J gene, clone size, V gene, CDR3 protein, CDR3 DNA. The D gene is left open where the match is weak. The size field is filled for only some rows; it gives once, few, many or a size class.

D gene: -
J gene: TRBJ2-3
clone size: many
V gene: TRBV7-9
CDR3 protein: CASSLVASRATDTQYF
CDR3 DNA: TGTGCCAGCAGCTTAGTTGCTAGCCGAGCCACAGATACGCAGTATTTT

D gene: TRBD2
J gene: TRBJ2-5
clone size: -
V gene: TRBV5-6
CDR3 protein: CASSSGGAWETQYF
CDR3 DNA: TGTGCCAGCAGCTCCGGGGGGGCCTGGGAGACCCAGTACTTC

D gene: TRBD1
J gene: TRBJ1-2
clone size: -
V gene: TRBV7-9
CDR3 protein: CASSLVVTGVNYGYTF
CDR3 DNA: TGTGCCAGCAGCTTAGTGGTTACAGGGGTTAACTATGGCTACACCTTC

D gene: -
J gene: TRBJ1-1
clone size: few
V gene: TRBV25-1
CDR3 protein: CASSETGQANTEAFF
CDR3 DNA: TGTGCCAGCAGTGAAACGGGGCAGGCGAACACTGAAGCTTTCTTT

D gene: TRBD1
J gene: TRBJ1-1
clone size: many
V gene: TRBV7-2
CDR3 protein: CASSFGGRGFTEAFF
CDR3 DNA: TGTGCCAGCAGCTTTGGGGGCAGGGGGTTCACTGAAGCTTTCTTT

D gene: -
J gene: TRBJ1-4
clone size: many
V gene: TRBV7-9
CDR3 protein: CASSRGQTTNEKLFF
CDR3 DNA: TGTGCCAGCAGTCGAGGACAGACAACTAATGAAAAACTGTTTTTT

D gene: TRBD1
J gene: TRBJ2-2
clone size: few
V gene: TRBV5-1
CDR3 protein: CASSFGQGASNTGELFF
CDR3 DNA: TGCGCCAGCAGCTTTGGACAGGGGGCGTCGAACACCGGGGAGCTGTTTTTT

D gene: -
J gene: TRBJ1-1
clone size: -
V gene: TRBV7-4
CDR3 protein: CASILLNTEAFF
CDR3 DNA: TGTGCCAGCATCTTACTGAACACTGAAGCTTTCTTT

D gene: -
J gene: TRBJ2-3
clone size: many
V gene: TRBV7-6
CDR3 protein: CASSARGPDTQYF
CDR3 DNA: TGTGCCAGCAGCGCCCGGGGGCCAGATACGCAGTATTTT

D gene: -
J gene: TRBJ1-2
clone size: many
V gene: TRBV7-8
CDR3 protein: CASSLVGLANYGYTF
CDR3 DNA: TGTGCCAGCAGCTTAGTAGGGTTAGCTAACTATGGCTACACCTTC

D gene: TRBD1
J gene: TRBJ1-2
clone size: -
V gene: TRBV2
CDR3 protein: CASRTGGSYGYTF
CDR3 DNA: TGTGCCAGCAGGACAGGGGGCAGCTATGGCTACACCTTC

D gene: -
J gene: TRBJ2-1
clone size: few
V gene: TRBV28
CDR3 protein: CATRTPNSYNEQFF
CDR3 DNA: TGTGCCACCCGGACGCCAAACTCCTACAATGAGCAGTTCTTC

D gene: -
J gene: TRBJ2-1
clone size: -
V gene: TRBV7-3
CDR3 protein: CASSLTRRGRGNEQFF
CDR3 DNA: TGTGCCAGCAGCTTAACTCGGCGGGGGCGGGGCAATGAGCAGTTCTTC

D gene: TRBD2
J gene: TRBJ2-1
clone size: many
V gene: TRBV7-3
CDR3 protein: CASSIPGLASSYNEQFF
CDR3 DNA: TGTGCCAGCAGCATTCCGGGACTAGCGTCCTCCTACAATGAGCAGTTCTTC

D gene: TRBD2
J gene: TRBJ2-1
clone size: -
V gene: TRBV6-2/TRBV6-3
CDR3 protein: CASSRTSGGLNEQFF
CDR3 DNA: TGTGCCAGCAGTCGGACTAGCGGGGGCCTCAATGAGCAGTTCTTC

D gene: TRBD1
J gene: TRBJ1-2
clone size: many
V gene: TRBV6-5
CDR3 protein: CASSYAPRGQGYTF
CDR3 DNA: TGTGCCAGCAGTTACGCCCCCAGGGGACAGGGCTACACCTTC

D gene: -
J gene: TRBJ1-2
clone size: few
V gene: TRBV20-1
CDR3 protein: CSARDRSRVDGYTF
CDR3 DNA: TGCAGTGCTAGAGATCGGAGCAGGGTAGATGGCTACACCTTC

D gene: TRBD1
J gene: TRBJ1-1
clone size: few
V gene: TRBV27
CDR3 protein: CASRDRGMNTEAFF
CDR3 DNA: TGTGCCAGCCGCGACAGGGGCATGAACACTGAAGCTTTCTTT

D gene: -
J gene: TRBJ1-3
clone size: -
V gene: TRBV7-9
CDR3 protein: CASSLSPGSITTAGNTIYF
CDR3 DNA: TGTGCCAGCAGCTTATCCCCTGGTAGCATCACCACTGCTGGAAACACCATATATTTT

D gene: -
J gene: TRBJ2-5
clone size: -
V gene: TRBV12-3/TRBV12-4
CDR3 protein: CASSPPIVGGLETQYF
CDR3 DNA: TGTGCCAGCAGCCCCCCTATCGTGGGTGGCTTAGAGACCCAGTACTTC

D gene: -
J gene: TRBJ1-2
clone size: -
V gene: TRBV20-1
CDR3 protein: CSASGGLAFGYTF
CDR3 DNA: TGCAGTGCTAGTGGGGGGTTAGCGTTCGGCTACACCTTC

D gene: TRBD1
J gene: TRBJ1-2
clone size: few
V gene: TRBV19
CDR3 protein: CATTSGQDPNYGYTF
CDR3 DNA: TGTGCCACCACATCCGGACAGGATCCTAACTATGGCTACACCTTC

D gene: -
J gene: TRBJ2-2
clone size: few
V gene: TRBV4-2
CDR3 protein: CASSQEPIYRNTGELFF
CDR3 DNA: TGTGCCAGCAGCCAAGAGCCGATATATCGGAACACCGGGGAGCTGTTTTTT

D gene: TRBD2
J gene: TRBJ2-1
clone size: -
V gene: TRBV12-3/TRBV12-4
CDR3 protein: CAILRPAGDHYNEQFF
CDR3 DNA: TGTGCCATCCTAAGGCCAGCGGGGGACCACTACAATGAGCAGTTCTTC

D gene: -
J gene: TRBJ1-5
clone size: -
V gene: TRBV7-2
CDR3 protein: CASSPPGLGELGNQPQHF
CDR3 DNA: TGTGCCAGCAGCCCCCCAGGTTTGGGGGAACTCGGCAATCAGCCCCAGCATTTT

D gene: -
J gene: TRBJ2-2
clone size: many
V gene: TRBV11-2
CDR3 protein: CASRLTAPLAGELFF
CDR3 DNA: TGTGCCAGCAGGTTAACGGCCCCATTGGCCGGGGAGCTGTTTTTT

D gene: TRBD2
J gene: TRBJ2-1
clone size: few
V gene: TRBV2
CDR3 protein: CASSPPGTSPNEQFF
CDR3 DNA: TGTGCCAGCAGTCCCCCCGGGACTAGCCCCAATGAGCAGTTCTTC

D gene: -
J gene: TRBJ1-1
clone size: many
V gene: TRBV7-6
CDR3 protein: CASSLEGPRTEAFF
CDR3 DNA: TGTGCCAGCAGCTTAGAGGGCCCGAGGACTGAAGCTTTCTTT

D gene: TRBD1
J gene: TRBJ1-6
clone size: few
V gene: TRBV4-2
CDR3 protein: CASSTGTGSINSPLHF
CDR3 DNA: TGTGCCAGCAGCACGGGGACAGGTTCAATTAATTCACCCCTCCACTTT

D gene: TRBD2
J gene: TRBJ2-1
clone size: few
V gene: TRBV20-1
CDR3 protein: CSASAGLAGGDISFF
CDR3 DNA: TGCAGTGCTAGCGCGGGACTAGCGGGGGGGGACATATCGTTCTTC

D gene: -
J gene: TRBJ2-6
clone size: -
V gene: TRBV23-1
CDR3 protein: CASSHVVGTGANVLTF
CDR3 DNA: TGCGCCAGCAGTCATGTCGTTGGGACTGGGGCCAACGTCCTGACTTTC

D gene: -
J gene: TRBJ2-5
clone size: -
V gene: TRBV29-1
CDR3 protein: CSVESFGPGARETQYF
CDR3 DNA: TGCAGCGTTGAGTCTTTTGGTCCGGGAGCTAGGGAGACCCAGTACTTC

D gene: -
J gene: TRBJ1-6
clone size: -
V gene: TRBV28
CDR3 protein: CASTVGPNLSPLHF
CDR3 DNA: TGTGCCAGCACGGTGGGACCCAACCTGTCACCCCTCCACTTT

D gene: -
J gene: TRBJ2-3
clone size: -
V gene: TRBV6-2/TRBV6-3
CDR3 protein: CVSSPRDTPTDTQYF
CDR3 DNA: TGTGTCAGCAGTCCCCGGGACACCCCCACAGATACGCAGTATTTT

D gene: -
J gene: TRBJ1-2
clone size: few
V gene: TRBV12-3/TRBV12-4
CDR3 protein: CASRASYRVNYGYTF
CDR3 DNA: TGTGCCAGCAGGGCGAGTTACAGGGTTAACTATGGCTACACCTTC

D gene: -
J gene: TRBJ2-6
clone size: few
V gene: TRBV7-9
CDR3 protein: CASSLFLGVGANVLTF
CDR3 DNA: TGTGCCAGCAGCTTATTTCTAGGGGTTGGGGCCAACGTCCTGACTTTC